This T cell receptor (beta chain) was found in a study of CD8+CD57+ T cells in acquired aplastic anemia. Study information: Yields of DNA that came from sorted CD4+ and CD8+ cells averaged roughly 3.2 ug. Healthy donor CD4+ cell samples had a mean of approximately 11 million reads. Study-wide results and caveats: Patients versus controls showed no significant CD8+ Simpson's diversity difference. Patients and controls turned out to have roughly 30 CD8+ CDR3 sequences in common.

V was pared by 7 bases and J by 0 bases, with 4 bases of the junction left unmatched. Per the germline V gene, CDR1 is DFQATT and CDR2 is SNEGSKA (reference sequence). The CDR3 consists of 13 residues. Genomic DNA constituted the template upon which TCR beta VDJ and CDR3 profiling was performed. Each CDR3 protein gets one entry after TCRdb re-called the reads with MiXCR. The sample lists just over 400,000 distinct CDR3 sequences, 65% to 80% occurring once. About this clonotype: Its matching antigen is unknown.

The sequenced sample was sorted CD4+, CD8+, or CD8+CD57+ T cells (not recorded which) from PBMCs. The sequence was collected from a human donor in good health, serving as a control. This chain uses TRBV20-1 with TRBJ2-3; 7 nucleotides line up with TRBD1. The CDR3 spells CSVQTGSTDTQYF. The CDR3 DNA follows: TGCAGTGTCCAGACAGGGAGCACAGATACGCAGTATTTT.